Listed below are T cell receptor beta chains from one sample, sequenced in a study of cytomegalovirus exposure and HLA in healthy donors. Clones were sequenced by immunoSEQ multiplex PCR, and TCRdb holds only the in-frame ones, with some missing. The table records about 150,000 clones, approximately 80% of them present only once. Sequencing input: PBMCs. Receptors originate from a woman between 40 and 50 years old in good health and CMV-seropositive. Each CDR3 is given with its conserved first and last residue.

v_gene: TRBV30; len: 13; CDR3aa: CAWSAGMNTEAFF
v_gene: TRBV6-1; len: 14; CDR3aa: CASFQGYSNQPQHF
v_gene: TRBV10-2; len: 18; CDR3aa: CASSEGGYSGRAVDEQYF
v_gene: TRBV2; len: 11; CDR3aa: CASREGAGKYF
v_gene: TRBV28; len: 14; CDR3aa: CASLLAGGTDTQYF
v_gene: TRBV11-2; len: 13; CDR3aa: CASSSDRNTEAFF
v_gene: TRBV5-1; len: 14; CDR3aa: CASSFSGLPYEQYF
v_gene: TRBV7-8; len: 18; CDR3aa: CASSLGPTGGFLNYGYTF
v_gene: TRBV19; len: 16; CDR3aa: CASSISGAGGLNEQFF
v_gene: TRBV6-6; len: 13; CDR3aa: CASSAGHLYEQYF
v_gene: TRBV30; len: 15; CDR3aa: CAWNPLGWAQETQYF
v_gene: TRBV2; len: 18; CDR3aa: CASSAYGTGGAAKNIQYF
v_gene: TRBV2; len: 14; CDR3aa: CATQQNRGDTEAFF
v_gene: TRBV18; len: 15; CDR3aa: CASSPDRGRPGSCFF
v_gene: TRBV28; len: 12; CDR3aa: CASSSEGREAFF
v_gene: TRBV5-1; len: 16; CDR3aa: CASSLDGGQGAYEQYF
v_gene: TRBV7-8; len: 15; CDR3aa: CASSLLQGASYEQYF
v_gene: TRBV27; len: 19; CDR3aa: CASSLRQGASGSYNSPLHF
v_gene: TRBV2; len: 15; CDR3aa: CASNYRTGGYNEQFF
v_gene: TRBV7-2; len: 14; CDR3aa: CASSLDRYIDEQYF
v_gene: TRBV9; len: 15; CDR3aa: CASNLGGGRNNEQFF
v_gene: TRBV19; len: 14; CDR3aa: CASSIDRGNTEAFF